The 8 T cell receptor beta chains in this list originate from one sample, sequenced in a study of T cells in Graves' hyperthyroidism and ophthalmopathy. RNA transcripts were the template for amplifying TCR beta CDR3 regions. Using the HTBI primer set, a first-round RT-PCR was run on the TCR CDR3. MiXCR, run by TCRdb on the multiplex PCR reads, gives a single entry per CDR3 protein. Of more than 550,000 distinct CDR3 sequences listed, roughly 45% are singletons. The sample was peripheral blood or thyroid tissue (not recorded which). The origin of the receptors is an adult man with Graves' disease, either hyperthyroidism or ophthalmopathy (not recorded which).

V and J are TRBV6-6 and TRBJ1-2; D is unclear. Trimming shortened V by 5 bases and J by 3 bases, and 13 bases separated the two germline ends. The CDR3 extends over 14 amino acids. The germline V gene encodes CDR1 MNHNY and CDR2 SVGAGI (reference sequence). CDR3 sequence: CASSPLRTDYGYTF. The CDR3 coding sequence is TGTGCCAGCAGTCCCCTACGGACGGACTATGGCTACACCTTC.

Remarks on this clonotype: A much larger clone lies one base from this, so it may be a read error. The V call is TRBV5-1, the J call TRBJ1-2; D is undetermined. The CDR3 is 12 residues long. Germline values: CDR1 SGHRS, CDR2 YFSETQ. This CDR3 reads CASSLGESGYAF. Written as DNA, the CDR3 is TGCGCCAGCAGCTTGGGGGAATCTGGCTACGCCTTC. The whole variable domain, remainder taken from reference TRBV5-1 and TRBJ1-2, is KAGVTQTPRYLIKTRGQQVTLSCSPISGHRSVSWYQQTPGQGLQFLFEYFSETQRNKGNFPGRFSGRQFSNSRSEMNVSTLELGDSALYLCASSLGESGYAFGSGTRLTVV.

This clonotype was picked up a small number of times. The rearrangement uses TRBV20-1 and TRBJ2-5, with a weak D call TRBD2 (6 bases). The germline V gene has CDR1 DFQATT and CDR2 SNEGSKA (reference sequence). The CDR3 length is 13 residues. The CDR3 sequence: CSGVGLDQETQYF. As DNA, the CDR3 is TGCAGCGGGGTGGGACTCGATCAAGAGACCCAGTACTTC.

This clonotype was seen once. The chain employs TRBV7-9 and TRBJ1-1, with TRBD1 matching 9 bases. The CDR3 has 14 residues. V shed 3 bases, J shed 4 bases, and the junction held 3 bases outside the gene matches. Germline V gene sequence: CDR1 SEHNR, CDR2 FQNEAQ (reference sequence). The CDR3 DNA follows: TGTGCCAGCAGCTTTACGACAGGGGGCACTGAAGCTTTCTTT. Protein sequence: CASSFTTGGTEAFF.

V is TRBV15 and J is TRBJ2-7, with no clear D. Trimming stripped 6 bases from V and 7 bases from J, with 16 bases between. This CDR3 spans 13 amino acids. Per germline, CDR1 LNHNV and CDR2 YYDKDF (reference sequence). The CDR3 spells CATSPGGSREQYF. CDR3 DNA: TGTGCCACCAGTCCCGGCGGCAGTCGGGAGCAGTACTTC.

The chain recombines TRBV24-1 with TRBJ2-5, with no clear D. The CDR3 extends over 9 amino acids. Germline CDR1 reads KGHDR; CDR2 reads SFDVKD. This CDR3 reads CAKQETQYF. In nucleotides, the CDR3 is TGTGCGAAACAAGAGACCCAGTACTTC.

This clonotype was counted many times. The chain employs TRBV2 and TRBJ1-2; D call uncertain. The CDR3 spans 14 residues. V dropped 2 bases and J dropped 0 bases, with 7 bases sitting between them. Germline V lookup: CDR1 SNHLY, CDR2 FYNNEI. The CDR3 region is CASSEIRTNYGYTF. In DNA form, the CDR3 reads TGTGCCAGCAGTGAAATTCGGACTAACTATGGCTACACCTTC.

The CDR3 DNA reads TGCAGCGTAGGGGACGGACCTAACTATGGCTACACCTTC. Translated, it gives CSVGDGPNYGYTF. V and J are TRBV29-1 and TRBJ1-2; possible D gene TRBD1, 5 bases. CDR3 length: 13 amino acids. V gave up 6 bases and J gave up 0 bases, with 11 bases separating them. Germline values: CDR1 SQVTM, CDR2 ANQGSEA.